This T cell receptor (beta chain) is from a study of identical twins. TCRdb analysed the 5' RACE reads with MiXCR anew, one entry per CDR3 protein. The sample includes 690,000 or so distinct CDR3 sequences, 5.5% to 6.5% of them seen just once. CDR1 and CDR2 (germline): MNHNS, SASEGT. V dropped 7 bases and J dropped 3; count of bases not matched to a gene: 9. The CDR3 loop spans 16 amino acids. There were only healthy Caucasians among the donors. The TCR originated in a man aged 18 to 30 in good health. Sequencing input: naive T cells sorted from blood. The chain combines TRBV6-1 with TRBJ2-1; TRBD2 matches at 10 bases. CDR3: CASKTAASGSYNEQFF. The CDR3 DNA sequence: TGTGCCAGCAAAACGGCGGCTAGCGGGAGCTACAATGAGCAGTTCTTC.